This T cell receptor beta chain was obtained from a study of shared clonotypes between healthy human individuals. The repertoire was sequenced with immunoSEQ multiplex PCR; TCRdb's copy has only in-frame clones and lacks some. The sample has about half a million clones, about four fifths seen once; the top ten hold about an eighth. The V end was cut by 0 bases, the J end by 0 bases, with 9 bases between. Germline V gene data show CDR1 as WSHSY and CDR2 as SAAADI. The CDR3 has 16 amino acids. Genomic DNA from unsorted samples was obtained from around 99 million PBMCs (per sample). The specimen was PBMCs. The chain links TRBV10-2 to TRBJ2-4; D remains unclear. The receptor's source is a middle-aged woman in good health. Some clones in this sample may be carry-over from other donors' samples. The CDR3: CASSESKDLAKNIQYF. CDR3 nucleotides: TGCGCCAGCAGTGAGTCGAAAGACCTAGCCAAAAACATTCAGTACTTC.